The subject of this entry is one T cell receptor beta chain. The antigen is undetermined. The source material, RNA transcripts, was used to amplify TCR beta CDR3 regions. HTBI primers were the set used in a first-round RT-PCR of the TCR CDR3. MiXCR, run by TCRdb on the multiplex PCR reads, gives a single entry per CDR3 protein. The sample holds hundreds of thousands of distinct CDR3 sequences, roughly 32% seen once. The sample is drawn from a study of T cells in Graves' hyperthyroidism and ophthalmopathy. Notes on the study in general: By a 13 V-J model, ophthalmopathy was set apart from stable hyperthyroidism.

Each patient was aged 18 to 65 and had newly diagnosed hyperthyroidism of under 2 months' duration. Based on clinical symptoms, serum thyroxine and TRAb, thyroid ultrasound and orbital computed tomography, diagnoses were reached. Each 10 ml fresh peripheral blood draw supplied the PBMCs. The CDR3 covers 13 residues. V lost 11 bases and J 1 base, leaving 13 bases between the germline ends. Germline V lookup: CDR1 SNHLY, CDR2 FYNNEI. The sequenced material came from blood. The rearrangement uses TRBV2 and TRBJ2-3; TRBD1 might be the D (6 bases). The TCR sequence derives from a woman in her thirties or forties with Graves' hyperthyroidism. The CDR3 loop reads CALGWGRTDTQYF. The DNA for the CDR3 is TGTGCCCTCGGGTGGGGGCGCACAGATACGCAGTATTTT.